The 3 T cell receptor beta chains below come from one sample, sequenced in a study of T cells after yellow fever vaccination. TCRdb re-called the 5' RACE reads through MiXCR, storing one row per CDR3 protein. The sample records about 99,000 distinct CDR3 sequences, roughly 5.8% being singletons. The sequencing here drew on CD8+ T cells sorted from PBMCs, taken 10 days after the yellow fever booster vaccination. These receptors originate from a man between 18 and 35 years old who received the YFV17D yellow fever vaccine.

This clonotype was detected a few times. The chain combines TRBV7-9 with TRBJ2-7; D gene uncertain. This CDR3 spans 12 amino acids. CDR1 SEHNR and CDR2 FQNEAQ come from the germline V gene (reference sequence). Trimming removed 5 bases from V and 2 bases from J, with 7 bases in between. CDR3 nucleotide sequence: TGTGCCAGCAGCCTCACCCCCTACGAGCAGTACTTC. This gives the protein CASSLTPYEQYF.

This clonotype has a handful of counts. The CDR3 region is CASTTRDYNTGELFF. DNA for the CDR3: TGTGCCAGCACCACCCGGGACTACAACACCGGGGAGCTGTTTTTT. The V and J genes are TRBV11-2 and TRBJ2-2; the match to TRBD2 covers 7 bases. The CDR3 covers 15 residues. Germline V gives CDR1 SGHAT, CDR2 FQNNGV. Trimming took 7 bases from V and 2 from J; bases not matched to a gene: 7.

This clonotype was seen repeatedly, ten times or more. The V gene is TRBV27, the J gene TRBJ2-3; D possibly uses TRBD1 or TRBD2 (6 bases each). Germline values: CDR1 MNHEY, CDR2 SMNVEV (reference sequence). Trimming took 6 bases from V and 0 from J, leaving 16 bases between them. This CDR3 is built from 16 residues. As DNA, the CDR3 is TGTGCCAGCAGCCCCTGGGGGGCAACTAGCACAGATACGCAGTATTTT. This translates into CASSPWGATSTDTQYF.